This entry features one TCR beta chain sequence. V gave up 6 bases and J gave up 1 base; unmatched junction bases: 1. This CDR3 has 13 amino acids. Germline V gene lookup returns CDR1 SNHLY and CDR2 FYNNEI. The sample belongs to a study of blood T cell repertoires in COVID-19. Study details: The cDNA or gDNA used as material had been derived from T cells, B-cell-depleted T cells, or PBMCs.

The data were produced by immunoSEQ multiplex PCR, yet TCRdb's version contains in-frame clones alone and is incomplete. The profile covers under 150,000 clones, with under 90% appearing a single time and about 2.6% taken by the ten largest. This chain links TRBV2 with TRBJ2-3, with 7 bases matching TRBD2. This TCR derives from a middle-aged man with acute COVID-19. Source material: PBMCs or T cells enriched from blood (not recorded which). CDR3 nucleotide sequence: TGTGCCAGCAGGGCGGGAGGCACAGATACGCAGTATTTT. This codes for CASRAGGTDTQYF.